A single T cell receptor beta chain is shown here with its context. The antigen is not known. These data come from a study of T cell clonotyping in hematopoietic cell transplantation. Here immunoSEQ multiplex PCR was the method, and the copy in TCRdb shows in-frame clones only, minus some. Seen here are around 9,500 clones, over 85% observed once, and the top ten hold 5.7%. Per the germline V gene, CDR1 is SQVTM and CDR2 is ANQGSEA. The CDR3 covers 16 residues. Trimming pared 0 bases from V and 5 bases from J, leaving 19 bases between. Whole-study findings and limits: Few recipient clonotypes overlapped donors; over 95% were de novo at given depth. Recipient TCR diversity dropped after transplant; expanded clonotypes rose from day 30 to 180.

The receptor was isolated from a male patient aged 50 to 59 who had an allogeneic stem cell transplant from a related donor, so T cells may come from the graft donor. Some clones in this sample may be carry-over from other donors' samples. This chain links TRBV29-1 with TRBJ2-5; maybe TRBD1 (6 bases). The material was PBMCs, obtained 100 days after allogeneic stem cell transplant. The CDR3 sequence: CSVEEEDDTGPETQYF. The CDR3 nucleotides are TGCAGCGTTGAAGAAGAGGATGATACAGGGCCGGAGACCCAGTACTTC.